This T cell receptor beta chain emerged from a study of TIL therapy for anti-PD-1-resistant metastatic lung cancer. Overall study: Median tumor PD-L1 proportion score was about 5.9%.

Sequencing used immunoSEQ v3. TCRdb's copy holds only in-frame clones and misses some; the assay was immunoSEQ multiplex PCR. Of 21,000 or so clones listed, 60% to 85% are singletons. The sample's time point: pre-treatment sample, taken before nivolumab and TIL therapy. Adults with stage 4 NSCLC were enrolled in a phase I trial. The source is a person aged 30 to 80 with non-small cell lung cancer. The starting material was blood, obtained at baseline.

The CDR3 spells CASSVASGGPTASTDTQYF. Written as DNA, the CDR3 is TGTGCCAGCAGCGTAGCTAGCGGGGGGCCGACAGCTAGCACAGATACGCAGTATTTT. The chain links TRBV9 to TRBJ2-3, with 11 bases matching TRBD2. The junction had 9 bases not matched to a gene; V was cut back by 0 bases and J by 0 bases. The CDR3 sequence is 19 residues long. Germline V gives CDR1 SGDLS, CDR2 YYNGEE.